The 15 T cell receptor beta chains below were found in one sample sequenced in a study of blood T cell repertoires in COVID-19 (dated by TCRdb to the early 2020s). The library was produced with the immunoSEQ multiplex PCR assay. TCRdb holds this immuneACCESS table with in-frame rearrangements only. Some clones are missing; in checked studies, unresolved V genes explain under half, and the rest has no known cause. For this sample there are roughly 77,000 clones; 75% to 90% appear just once. The ten largest clones add up to under 5.5% of the sample. Sequencing was performed on peripheral blood. The receptors derive from an older woman with acute or convalescent COVID-19.

The genes are TRBV7-8 and TRBJ2-5; a weak D match, TRBD2 (5 bases). Germline values: CDR1 SGHVS, CDR2 FQNEAQ. Trimming removed 7 bases at V and 4 bases at J, with 13 bases between. CDR3 length equals 13 residues. The CDR3 DNA is TGTGCCAGCACCCCTGAGGGCGGAGAGACCCAGTACTTC. It encodes CASTPEGGETQYF.

This clone was observed a single time. CDR3 loop: CASSVAGDEKLFF. In DNA, the CDR3 is TGTGCCAGCAGCGTAGCAGGGGATGAAAAACTGTTTTTT. The J gene is TRBJ1-4, the V gene TRBV9; perhaps TRBD1 as D (6 bases). The V gene's germline CDR1 is SGDLS and CDR2 YYNGEE. This CDR3 comprises 13 residues. V was clipped by 0 bases and J by 6 bases, with 6 bases between them.

The chain uses TRBV5-4 and TRBJ2-7; TRBD1 aligns across 7 bases. Unmatched junction bases numbered 14, after V lost 4 bases and J lost 7 bases. In germline, CDR1 is SGHNT, CDR2 YYREEE (reference sequence). This CDR3 spans 15 amino acids. The CDR3 region is CASSVRQGSEEEQYF. The CDR3 nucleotides are TGTGCCAGCAGCGTTAGACAGGGCTCGGAGGAAGAGCAGTACTTC.

The J gene is TRBJ2-1, the V gene TRBV12-5, with 12 nucleotides matching TRBD2. V was pared by 4 bases and J by 0 bases, with 13 bases of the junction left unmatched. Germline V gives CDR1 LGHNT, CDR2 FRNRAP. The CDR3 contains 20 residues. CDR3 region: CASGWVRLAGASISYNEQFF. The DNA for the CDR3 is TGTGCTAGTGGTTGGGTACGACTAGCGGGGGCCTCGATCTCCTACAATGAGCAGTTCTTC.

The chain carries TRBV12-3 or TRBV12-4 and TRBJ1-4, with 10 bases fitting TRBD1. This CDR3 is built from 13 residues. V lost 6 bases and J lost 8; bases outside the gene matches: 3. The CDR3 spells CASRQTGGEKLFF. DNA of the CDR3: TGTGCCAGCAGGCAGACAGGGGGCGAAAAACTGTTTTTT.

The chain couples TRBV27 to TRBJ1-1; a possible D gene is TRBD1 (5 bases). CDR1 and CDR2 (germline): MNHEY, SMNVEV (reference sequence). CDR3 size: 13 residues. Trimming shortened V by 8 bases and J by 10 bases, and 20 bases separated the two germline ends. The CDR3, as DNA: TGTGCCAGCCTGAAATGGGGACTGGCAACAGCTTTCTTT. This encodes CASLKWGLATAFF.

The rearrangement joins TRBV19 to TRBJ2-2, with 7 bases identical to TRBD1. Germline CDR1 is LNHDA and CDR2 is SQIVND (reference sequence). The CDR3 has 18 amino acids. The V segment lost 3 bases and the J segment 4 bases; nucleotides outside the gene matches: 14. CDR3 sequence: CASSIRDRPTVVTGELFF. CDR3 coding DNA: TGTGCCAGTAGTATCCGGGACAGACCGACGGTAGTCACCGGGGAGCTGTTTTTT.

This clone was observed a few times. The CDR3, as DNA: TGTGCCAGCAGCCACAGGGAACACACTGAAGCTTTCTTT. It translates to CASSHREHTEAFF. This chain joins TRBV3-1 (or the pseudogene TRBV3-2) and TRBJ1-1, with D perhaps TRBD1 (5 bases). Germline V gene lookup returns CDR1 LGHDT and CDR2 YNNKEL (reference sequence). The CDR3 runs to 13 residues. The V and J ends lost 3 bases and 3 bases respectively, with 8 bases between them.

The rearrangement uses TRBV9 and TRBJ1-5; 7 bases map to TRBD1. The V segment lost 0 bases and the J segment 7 bases; nucleotides outside the gene matches: 7. Germline assignment: CDR1 SGDLS and CDR2 YYNGEE. The CDR3 covers 15 residues. CDR3 sequence (DNA): TGTGCCAGCAGCGTAGAGGGACAGTTATACCAGCCCCAGCATTTT. Translation: CASSVEGQLYQPQHF.

The chain carries TRBV2 and TRBJ1-5; a possible D gene is TRBD1 (5 bases). This CDR3 spans 15 amino acids. Trimming pared 2 bases from V and 6 bases from J, leaving 14 bases between. CDR1 SNHLY and CDR2 FYNNEI come from the germline V gene. As DNA, the CDR3 is TGTGCCAGCAGTGAACAAGGTAGGGGCGGTCAGCCCCAGCATTTT. Translated, it gives CASSEQGRGGQPQHF.

This rearrangement joins TRBV3-1 (or the pseudogene TRBV3-2) to TRBJ2-7; 12 bases are shared with TRBD2. Losses at the gene ends were 0 bases for V and 5 bases for J; bases not matched to a gene: 8. CDR1 is LGHDT, CDR2 YNNKEL, per germline (reference sequence). This CDR3 spans 17 amino acids. DNA of the CDR3: TGTGCCAGCAGCCAAGATATCGGCCTAGCGGGGGGGGACGAGCAGTACTTC. Its protein is CASSQDIGLAGGDEQYF.

The rearrangement links TRBV19 to TRBJ2-5, with 13 bases identical to TRBD2. Germline values: CDR1 LNHDA, CDR2 SQIVND (reference sequence). V dropped 5 bases and J dropped 5; count of bases not matched to a gene: 5. The CDR3 has 15 amino acids. The CDR3 DNA follows: TGTGCCAGTAGTGCGGGACTAGCGGGGTGGGAGACCCAGTACTTC. Residues: CASSAGLAGWETQYF.

This clone was detected only once. The chain carries TRBV9 and TRBJ1-2; D possibly corresponds to TRBD1 (5 bases). The CDR3 runs to 17 residues. Germline-derived CDR1 and CDR2 are SGDLS and YYNGEE. Trimming stripped 0 bases from V and 6 bases from J, with 21 bases between. This CDR3 reads CASSVAEGPGMGNGYTF. CDR3 in DNA: TGTGCCAGCAGCGTAGCGGAGGGGCCCGGGATGGGAAATGGCTACACCTTC.

The genes are TRBV7-8 and TRBJ2-7; possible D gene TRBD2, 6 bases. Germline lookup yields CDR1 SGHVS and CDR2 FQNEAQ. Deletions cut 1 base from V and 5 bases from J, with 12 bases between. The length of the CDR3 is 14 residues. The CDR3 loop is CASSLVGGNNEQYF. Written as DNA, the CDR3 is TGTGCCAGCAGCTTAGTCGGGGGTAACAACGAGCAGTACTTC.

The chain carries TRBV11-3 and TRBJ1-6, with D tentatively TRBD1 (5 bases). CDR1 SGHNT and CDR2 YENEEA come from the germline V gene. This CDR3 spans 15 amino acids. V was clipped by 1 base and J by 6 bases, with 10 bases between them. Here the CDR3 DNA reads TGTGCCAGCAGCTTAGCAAGGGACTTTAATTCACCCCTCCACTTT. It specifies CASSLARDFNSPLHF.